This T cell receptor (beta chain) stems from a study of blood T cell repertoires in COVID-19. About the study: The origin of the acute and convalescent COVID-19 samples was the United States, Italy and Spain. PBMCs, B-cell-depleted T cells, or T cells were the source of the cDNA or gDNA that made up the material.

Enrollment of patients from Seattle took place during active infection, with longitudinal follow-up. In the study's own analysis: The assay estimated nucleated cells by amplifying reference gene primers. Data came from immunoSEQ multiplex PCR; TCRdb stores just in-frame clones and leaves some out. V and J calls plus clone size are reproduced from that table; the DNA served to infer D and trimming. Among approximately 75,000 clones, approximately 86% were seen once, and the ten largest hold 6.3%. CDR3 length: 14 amino acids. Germline values: CDR1 MDHEN, CDR2 SYDVKM. With V trimmed by 4 bases and J by 3 bases, 6 bases remained unmatched.

The sequence derives from a man aged 80 or over with COVID-19, enrolled during active disease. J is TRBJ2-7 and V is TRBV28; 7 bases are shared with TRBD1. Sequenced material: peripheral blood. CDR3 sequence (DNA): TGTGCCAGCAGTTCGAGACAGGGTGACTACGAGCAGTACTTC. Translation gives CASSSRQGDYEQYF.